The rows below give T cell receptor beta chains drawn from one sample of a study of cytomegalovirus exposure and HLA in healthy donors. Using immunoSEQ multiplex PCR, the repertoire was profiled, and TCRdb retains in-frame clones only, with some absent. The repertoire holds around 45,000 clones, with about 94% as singletons. What was sequenced was PBMCs. The source of these receptors is a man aged 18 to 35 in good health and CMV-seronegative. CDR3s leave out the opening cysteine and the closing phenylalanine or tryptophan. The order of the fields is D gene, J gene, V gene, CDR3 protein. A D gene is named only where the DNA matches it firmly.

d_gene: NA
j_gene: TRBJ1-2
v_gene: TRBV9
CDR3aa: ASSPTGIYGYT

d_gene: NA
j_gene: TRBJ2-7
v_gene: TRBV21-1
CDR3aa: ASRNTPKQDSYEQY

d_gene: TRBD1
j_gene: TRBJ2-5
v_gene: TRBV13
CDR3aa: ASSPSTGGETQY

d_gene: TRBD2
j_gene: TRBJ2-3
v_gene: TRBV6-5
CDR3aa: ASSPGTSGVDTQY

d_gene: NA
j_gene: TRBJ2-1
v_gene: TRBV5-1
CDR3aa: ASSSTTPREQF

d_gene: NA
j_gene: TRBJ1-1
v_gene: TRBV5-6
CDR3aa: ASSLGRLNTEAF

d_gene: TRBD1
j_gene: TRBJ1-5
v_gene: TRBV2
CDR3aa: ASSRDSRLGPQH

d_gene: TRBD2
j_gene: TRBJ2-3
v_gene: TRBV7-2
CDR3aa: ASSLELAAFTDTQY

d_gene: TRBD2
j_gene: TRBJ2-5
v_gene: TRBV28
CDR3aa: ASSSRNGLAGMVGQETQY

d_gene: TRBD2
j_gene: TRBJ2-7
v_gene: TRBV6-4
CDR3aa: ASSEAGRVDYEQY

d_gene: TRBD2
j_gene: TRBJ2-5
v_gene: TRBV9
CDR3aa: ASSQGTRGFEKETQY

d_gene: NA
j_gene: TRBJ2-2
v_gene: TRBV7-3
CDR3aa: ASSLTPTTNTGELF

d_gene: TRBD1
j_gene: TRBJ2-5
v_gene: TRBV29-1
CDR3aa: SVSGQGIETQY

d_gene: TRBD2
j_gene: TRBJ2-3
v_gene: TRBV5-1
CDR3aa: ASTPGLAGGTSTDTQY

d_gene: NA
j_gene: TRBJ2-7
v_gene: TRBV4-1
CDR3aa: ASSPYTTLPYEQY

d_gene: TRBD2
j_gene: TRBJ2-2
v_gene: TRBV15
CDR3aa: ATSRDRTSENTGELF